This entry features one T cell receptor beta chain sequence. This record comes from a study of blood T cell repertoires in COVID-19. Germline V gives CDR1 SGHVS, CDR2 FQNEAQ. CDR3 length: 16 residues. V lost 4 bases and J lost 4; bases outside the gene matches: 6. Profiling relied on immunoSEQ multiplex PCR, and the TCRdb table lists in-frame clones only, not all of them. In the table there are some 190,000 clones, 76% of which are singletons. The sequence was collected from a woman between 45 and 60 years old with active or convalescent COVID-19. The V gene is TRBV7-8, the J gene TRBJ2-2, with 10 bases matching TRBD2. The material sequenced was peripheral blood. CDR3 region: CASSSRLAGATGELFF. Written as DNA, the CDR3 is TGTGCCAGCAGCTCGCGTCTAGCGGGGGCCACCGGGGAGCTGTTTTTT.